One sample yielded the 30 T cell receptor beta chains listed below, sequenced in a study of shared clonotypes between healthy human individuals. Method: immunoSEQ multiplex PCR; TCRdb's copy keeps in-frame clones and lacks some. The table includes some 2.4 million clones, approximately 94% detected once. Sequencing used naive CD4+ T cells from PBMCs. Subset here: CD45RA+ positively selected. The receptors here all came from a man younger than 35 in good health. Some clones in this sample may be carry-over from other donors' samples.

A word on this clone: Other DNA sequences in the sample encode the same CDR3. The chain links TRBV6-6 to TRBJ1-3; D is unclear. Looked up from germline, CDR1 is MNHNY and CDR2 is SVGAGI (reference sequence). The V gene lost 0 bases and the J gene lost 0 bases, with 6 bases spanning the gap. The CDR3 covers 15 residues. CDR3 in DNA: TGTGCCAGCAGTTACTCCCCGGACTCTGGAAACACCATATATTTT. It is translated as CASSYSPDSGNTIYF.

The chain joins TRBV14 to TRBJ2-1; 8 bases are a match to TRBD2. The CDR3 totals 17 residues. The V gene end was trimmed by 0 bases and the J gene end by 4 bases; junction bases not matched to a gene: 8. The germline V gene has CDR1 SGHDN and CDR2 FVKESK. CDR3 bases: TGTGCCAGCAGCCAAGATTTCGGAGCGGGAGATTACAATGAGCAGTTCTTC. This sequence encodes CASSQDFGAGDYNEQFF.

This chain connects TRBV4-1 to TRBJ1-2; a possible D gene is TRBD1 (5 bases). The germline gives CDR1 MGHRA, CDR2 YSYEKL. This CDR3 spans 19 amino acids. Trimming removed 0 bases from V and 8 bases from J, with 28 bases in between. CDR3 sequence reads: CASSQDTGIVLAGRGGYTF. For the CDR3, the DNA is TGCGCCAGCAGCCAAGATACCGGGATCGTGTTGGCAGGGCGGGGAGGCTACACCTTC.

The gene calls are TRBV6-6 and TRBJ2-2; TRBD2 might be the D (5 bases). The germline V and J ends were trimmed by 6 bases and 7 bases, with 9 bases remaining between them. This CDR3 comprises 12 residues. Germline loops: CDR1 MNHNY, CDR2 SVGAGI (reference sequence). The CDR3 reads CASSREGGELFF. DNA of the CDR3: TGTGCCAGCAGCAGAGAGGGCGGGGAGCTGTTTTTT.

The chain carries TRBV5-4 and TRBJ1-6; weak D call: TRBD1 (5 bases). Germline V CDR1 and CDR2: SGHNT, YYREEE (reference sequence). V was pared by 5 bases and J by 10 bases, with 13 bases between. The CDR3 length is 13 residues. The DNA for the CDR3 is TGTGCCAGCAGACCTCCCCAGGGCTCACCCCTCCACTTT. This codes for CASRPPQGSPLHF.

The J gene is TRBJ1-2, the V gene TRBV4-1; D is undetermined. Trimming pared 1 base from V and 1 base from J, leaving 10 bases between. The germline gives CDR1 MGHRA, CDR2 YSYEKL. This CDR3 comprises 15 residues. The CDR3 sequence is CASSQVRPGNYGYTF. The CDR3 region has the DNA TGCGCCAGCAGCCAAGTAAGACCGGGTAACTATGGCTACACCTTC.

The chain uses TRBV18 and TRBJ1-1, with D unresolved. Germline lookup yields CDR1 KGHSH and CDR2 LQKENI. The CDR3 consists of 13 residues. The V end lost 9 bases, the J end lost 1 base, and 12 bases lay between the germline ends. The CDR3: CASNWGTNTEAFF. Written as DNA, the CDR3 is TGTGCCAGTAACTGGGGAACGAACACTGAAGCTTTCTTT.

The DNA for the CDR3 is TGTGCCAGCAGGCGGACTAGCGGGAGCGGGGGTGAGCAGTTCTTC. Its protein is CASRRTSGSGGEQFF. The chain is built from TRBV11-2 and TRBJ2-1; 13 positions match TRBD2. CDR3 size: 15 residues. The germline V gene has CDR1 SGHAT and CDR2 FQNNGV. V lost 6 bases, J lost 9 bases, and 8 bases stayed unmatched.

The chain couples TRBV15 to TRBJ1-4, with D possibly matching TRBD1 (6 bases). CDR1 and CDR2 from the germline V gene are LNHNV and YYDKDF (reference sequence). The CDR3 has 16 amino acids. Trimming took off 3 bases at V and 3 bases at J, with 14 bases between the two ends. DNA of the CDR3: TGTGCCACCAGCAGGGGTTCCGGGGGCCCTAATGAAAAACTGTTTTTT. Amino acid sequence: CATSRGSGGPNEKLFF. Based on the CDR3 plus reference TRBV15 and TRBJ1-4, the full variable domain is DAMVIQNPRYQVTQFGKPVTLSCSQTLNHNVMYWYQQKSSQAPKLLFHYYDKDFNNEADTPDNFQSRRPNTSFCFLDIRSPGLGDTAMYLCATSRGSGGPNEKLFFGSGTQLSVL.

Notes on this clone: Within the sample, other DNA sequences also encode this same CDR3. The J gene is TRBJ2-7, the V gene TRBV9; TRBD2 agrees at 10 bases. Unmatched junction bases numbered 3, after V lost 0 bases and J lost 3 bases. Germline V gives CDR1 SGDLS, CDR2 YYNGEE. The CDR3 runs 15 residues. DNA for the CDR3: TGTGCCAGCAGCGTAGAGGCTAGCGGGAGCTACGAGCAGTACTTC. This sequence encodes CASSVEASGSYEQYF.

CDR3 region: CASGLGFNEQFF. CDR3 bases: TGTGCTAGTGGTTTGGGGTTCAATGAGCAGTTCTTC. This chain connects TRBV12-5 to TRBJ2-1; no firm D call. Trimming removed 1 base from V and 6 bases from J, with 4 bases in between. CDR3 size: 12 residues. Germline-derived CDR1 and CDR2 are LGHNT and FRNRAP.

The chain links TRBV30 to TRBJ2-2, with TRBD1 as a possible D gene (6 bases). V was pared by 5 bases and J by 2 bases, with 9 bases between. Per the germline V gene, CDR1 is GTSNPN and CDR2 is SVGIG (reference sequence). The CDR3 contains 13 residues. The CDR3 protein is CAWQGGNTGELFF. In nucleotides, the CDR3 is TGTGCCTGGCAAGGGGGTAACACCGGGGAGCTGTTTTTT.

This chain links TRBV6-1 with TRBJ1-2; 7 bases agree with TRBD1. There are 13 residues in the CDR3. CDR1 is MNHNS and CDR2 is SASEGT in the germline V gene. The trim removed 2 bases at V and 12 bases at J, leaving 9 bases unmatched. This CDR3 is CASSEPLQGRDTF. The CDR3 DNA sequence: TGTGCCAGCAGTGAACCACTACAGGGGCGCGACACCTTC.

This rearrangement joins TRBV5-1 to TRBJ2-7; D may be TRBD1 (5 bases). Looked up from germline, CDR1 is SGHRS and CDR2 is YFSETQ. The CDR3 covers 15 residues. The ends were cut back, 2 bases at V and 5 bases at J, with 17 bases in the middle. DNA for the CDR3: TGCGCCAGCAGCTTACCTAAGGGGCTACTTGACGAGCAGTACTTC. It translates to CASSLPKGLLDEQYF.

The rearrangement links TRBV7-2 to TRBJ2-3; 9 bases are a match to TRBD2. Germline V lookup: CDR1 SGHTA, CDR2 FQGNSA. The CDR3 runs to 15 residues. V lost 5 bases to trimming and J lost 3 bases; unmatched junction nucleotides: 6. The CDR3 DNA reads TGTGCCAGCAGCCCGAGCGGGAGGAGAACAGATACGCAGTATTTT. It yields the protein CASSPSGRRTDTQYF.

The chain couples TRBV12-5 to TRBJ1-2; tentatively, D is TRBD1 (6 bases). The CDR3 totals 16 residues. Trimming pared 1 base from V and 8 bases from J, leaving 20 bases between. Germline V CDR1 and CDR2: LGHNT, FRNRAP. The CDR3 is CASGLDEGDIKRGYTF. The DNA for the CDR3 is TGTGCTAGTGGTTTGGACGAGGGGGACATCAAACGAGGCTACACCTTC.

The rearrangement joins TRBV18 to TRBJ1-2; 9 bases are shared with TRBD1. The CDR3 is 16 residues long. Germline CDR1 reads KGHSH; CDR2 reads LQKENI. Losses at the gene ends were 2 bases for V and 4 bases for J; bases not matched to a gene: 8. The CDR3 DNA follows: TGTGCCAGCTCACCAGAACTCTCGGGACAGGGCTATGGCTACACCTTC. Residues: CASSPELSGQGYGYTF.

V and J are TRBV10-3 and TRBJ2-5; TRBD1 agrees at 8 bases. This CDR3 has 14 amino acids. Germline V gene data show CDR1 as ENHRY and CDR2 as SYGVKD. V lost 3 bases, J lost 4 bases, and 4 bases stayed unmatched. CDR3 in amino acids: CAISDVRGRETQYF. CDR3 DNA: TGTGCCATCAGTGACGTCAGGGGGCGAGAGACCCAGTACTTC.

This clone has a handful of counts. Other DNA sequences from this sample encode an identical CDR3 as well. This chain joins TRBV28 and TRBJ1-1; weak D call: TRBD1 (5 bases). The CDR3 spans 13 residues. V lost 5 bases, J lost 4 bases, and 11 bases lay in between. In germline, CDR1 is MDHEN, CDR2 SYDVKM. The CDR3 sequence is CASSRQGGTEAFF. The CDR3 nucleotides are TGTGCCAGCAGTCGTCAGGGTGGCACTGAAGCTTTCTTT.

The V gene is TRBV11-2, the J gene TRBJ2-1; possibly TRBD1 or TRBD2 for D (5 bases each). There are 14 residues in the CDR3. CDR1 is SGHAT and CDR2 is FQNNGV in the germline V gene. Trimming cost V 3 bases and J 5 bases, with 11 bases left between them. This CDR3 reads CASSFPTGHNEQFF. The CDR3 nucleotides read TGTGCCAGCAGCTTCCCAACGGGGCACAATGAGCAGTTCTTC.

V gene TRBV15 combines with J gene TRBJ1-1; a weak D match, TRBD1 (6 bases). Trimming cost V 0 bases and J 8 bases, with 10 bases left between them. The CDR3 contains 13 residues. From germline, CDR1 is LNHNV and CDR2 YYDKDF (reference sequence). DNA of the CDR3: TGTGCCACCAGCAGAGACGTTACAGGGGAAGCTTTCTTT. Translated: CATSRDVTGEAFF.

Remarks on this clone: The same CDR3 also results from other DNA sequences found in this sample. The chain links TRBV2 to TRBJ1-1; D unclear. Germline CDR1 is SNHLY and CDR2 is FYNNEI. The V end was cut by 8 bases, the J end by 5 bases, with 6 bases between. This CDR3 is built from 10 residues. CDR3 nucleotide sequence: TGTGCCAGCCGAAAGACTGAAGCTTTCTTT. Protein sequence: CASRKTEAFF.

The chain combines TRBV6-5 with TRBJ1-2, with a possible D match to TRBD1 (5 bases). The CDR3 sequence is 15 residues long. Germline lookup yields CDR1 MNHEY and CDR2 SVGAGI. The V and J ends lost 6 bases and 8 bases respectively, with 22 bases between them. The CDR3: CASRPEGLAIYGYTF. The DNA of the CDR3 is TGTGCCAGCAGGCCGGAGGGGCTCGCTATATACGGCTACACCTTC.

This clone has only one observation. V usage is TRBV25-1 and J usage is TRBJ2-1; tentatively, D is TRBD2 (6 bases). V dropped 6 bases and J dropped 5 bases, with 17 bases sitting between them. In germline, CDR1 is MGHDK, CDR2 SYGVNS. CDR3 size: 15 residues. CDR3 sequence: CASRPRGGFHNEQFF. The CDR3 bases are TGTGCCAGCAGACCCCGAGGAGGGTTCCACAATGAGCAGTTCTTC.

The chain links TRBV7-2 to TRBJ2-7, with D unresolved. V lost 5 bases and J 0 bases, leaving 11 bases between the germline ends. The V gene's germline CDR1 is SGHTA and CDR2 FQGNSA. The CDR3 runs to 14 residues. Here the CDR3 DNA reads TGTGCCAGCAGCGGGGTTGAGAGCTCCTACGAGCAGTACTTC. Translated: CASSGVESSYEQYF.

The chain employs TRBV2 and TRBJ2-1; D possibly corresponds to TRBD2 (7 bases). This CDR3 spans 15 amino acids. Germline V gene lookup returns CDR1 SNHLY and CDR2 FYNNEI. With 6 bases removed from V and 2 bases from J, the gap between germline ends came to 14 bases. CDR3 amino acids: CASRGGAIAYNEQFF. CDR3 nucleotides: TGTGCCAGCAGGGGGGGGGCGATCGCCTACAATGAGCAGTTCTTC.

This clone turned up a few times. The chain uses TRBV5-4 and TRBJ2-3; perhaps TRBD2 as D (6 bases). V was shortened by 0 bases and J by 2 bases, with 10 bases between the two germline ends. There are 15 residues in the CDR3. CDR1 and CDR2 from the germline V gene are SGHNT and YYREEE (reference sequence). This chain's CDR3 is CASSLVASDTDTQYF. DNA of the CDR3: TGTGCCAGCAGCTTGGTGGCTAGCGACACAGATACGCAGTATTTT.

The chain joins TRBV21-1 to TRBJ2-1; the table's D call, TRBD2, has no DNA check behind it. TRBV21-1 has pseudogene status. The CDR3 extends over 14 amino acids. Here the CDR3 reads CASSKESKEVEQFF. The DNA for the CDR3 is TGTGCCAGCAGCAAAGAGAGCAAGGAGGTCGAGCAGTTCTTC.

The chain is built from TRBV10-3 and TRBJ1-4, with 7 bases aligning to TRBD1. The CDR3 runs 12 residues. CDR1 and CDR2 from the germline V gene are ENHRY and SYGVKD. V lost 4 bases, J lost 8 bases, and 1 base stayed unmatched. The CDR3 sequence: CAISGQGEKLFF. The CDR3 DNA is TGTGCCATCAGTGGACAGGGCGAAAAACTGTTTTTT.

The gene calls are TRBV11-2 and TRBJ2-7, with 8 bases aligning to TRBD1. This CDR3 comprises 13 residues. With 3 bases clipped from V and 7 bases from J, the junction kept 5 bases outside the gene matches. CDR1 is SGHAT, CDR2 FQNNGV, per germline. The CDR3 protein is CASSFSDREEQYF. CDR3 DNA: TGTGCCAGCAGCTTCTCGGACAGGGAAGAGCAGTACTTC.